The rows below give T cell receptor beta chains drawn from one sample of a study of beta chain features in type 1 diabetes. Using immunoSEQ multiplex PCR, the repertoire was profiled, and TCRdb retains in-frame clones only, with some absent. The table lists some 500,000 clones, around 10% of them singletons. Sample: naive CD4+ T cells from blood. Receptor source: a woman aged 18-35 years in good health. Each CDR3 is given with its conserved first and last residue. Each record gives: clone size, D gene, V gene, CDR3 length, J gene, CDR3 DNA, CDR3 protein. A D gene is named only where the DNA matches it firmly. Not every row has a clone size; where given, it reads once, few, many or a size class.

>-|-|TRBV4-3|16|TRBJ1-2
TGCGCCAGCAGCCAAGACCCGGGACACGCCTTCTATGGCTACACCTTC
CASSQDPGHAFYGYTF
>-|-|TRBV4-1|14|TRBJ1-2
TGCGCCAGCAGCCAAGTGGGGGAGATAGGCGGCTACACCTTC
CASSQVGEIGGYTF
>few|TRBD2|TRBV4-2|16|TRBJ2-3
TGTGCCAGCAGCCCAGACCTAGCGGTTAGCACAGATACGCAGTATTTT
CASSPDLAVSTDTQYF
>-|-|TRBV4-3|15|TRBJ1-2
TGCGCCAGCAGCCAGTCCTTGACAGAAGTCTATGGCTACACCTTC
CASSQSLTEVYGYTF
>few|-|TRBV18|13|TRBJ2-5
TGTGCCAGCTCACCACCGGGTTGGGAGACCCAGTACTTC
CASSPPGWETQYF
>-|TRBD1|TRBV5-1|15|TRBJ2-5
TGCGCCAGCTGCCGGGGGACAGGAGGGCAAGAGACCCAGTACTTC
CASCRGTGGQETQYF
>-|-|TRBV15|15|TRBJ2-1
TGTGCCACCAGCCGACAGAAAAGCTCCTACAATGAGCAGTTCTTC
CATSRQKSSYNEQFF
>few|TRBD2|TRBV7-2|14|TRBJ2-3
TGTGCCAGCAGCTTTAGCGGGGGGGTGGATACGCAGTATTTT
CASSFSGGVDTQYF
>-|TRBD2|TRBV7-3|18|TRBJ2-3
TGTGCCAGCAGCATAGGGTCCCGGAGGACTAGCGGAACAGATACGCAGTATTTT
CASSIGSRRTSGTDTQYF
>-|-|TRBV30|11|TRBJ1-1
TGTGCCTGGAAGGTGGGCAGGATTCCCTCCTTT
CAWKVGRIPSF
>-|TRBD2|TRBV5-1|15|TRBJ2-1
TGCGCCAGCAGCGCCGGGACTAGCGGGTACAATGAGCAGTTCTTC
CASSAGTSGYNEQFF
>few|-|TRBV4-1|15|TRBJ1-1
TGCGCCAGCAGCCATGAGTACCCTAAGAACACTGAAGCTTTCTTT
CASSHEYPKNTEAFF
>few|-|TRBV6-4|13|TRBJ2-1
TGTGCCAGCAGTGTGTCCAGGCGGGATGAGCAGTTCTTC
CASSVSRRDEQFF
>few|-|TRBV5-1|15|TRBJ2-1
TGCGCCAGCAGCTTGACGGTAGCTTCGGGCAATGAGCAGTTCTTC
CASSLTVASGNEQFF
>few|-|TRBV29-1|13|TRBJ1-1
TGCAGCGTTGAATACCAGACGAACACTGAAGCTTTCTTT
CSVEYQTNTEAFF
>few|-|TRBV6-6|14|TRBJ2-7
TGTGCCAGCAGCCCCCCCGGGGGCGGACACGAGCAGTACTTC
CASSPPGGGHEQYF
>-|-|TRBV5-1|15|TRBJ1-5
TGCGCCAGCAGCTTGTTTTCCGGAAGCAATCAGCCCCAGCATTTT
CASSLFSGSNQPQHF
>few|-|TRBV9|16|TRBJ2-5
TGTGCCAGCAGTCCCACTCCCGGGGGCGCGAGGGAGACCCAGTACTTC
CASSPTPGGARETQYF
>few|-|TRBV7-2|13|TRBJ2-1
TGTGCCAGCAGCCCCCGCTCCTACAATGAGCAGTTCTTC
CASSPRSYNEQFF
>few|TRBD2|TRBV25-1|14|TRBJ2-3
TGTGCCAGCAGTGTGGCGGGGGGAACAGATACGCAGTATTTT
CASSVAGGTDTQYF
>-|TRBD2|TRBV18|15|TRBJ2-1
TGTGCCAGCTCACCCCCTAGCGGGAGTTTGGATGAGCAGTTCTTC
CASSPPSGSLDEQFF
>few|-|TRBV18|15|TRBJ2-7
TGTGCCAGCTCACCACCCTCAAAGGCTTCTGGCGAGCAGTACTTC
CASSPPSKASGEQYF
>-|TRBD2|TRBV5-4|15|TRBJ2-1
TGTGCCAGCAGCTGGACTAGCGGGAGGTCCAATGAGCAGTTCTTC
CASSWTSGRSNEQFF
>-|-|TRBV27|15|TRBJ2-1
TGTGCCAGCAGCTTGTCGGAAATACCTAACAATGAGCAGTTCTTC
CASSLSEIPNNEQFF
>-|-|TRBV25-1|13|TRBJ1-1
TGTGCCAGCATACTCACGGGGGGAACTGAAGCTTTCTTT
CASILTGGTEAFF
>-|-|TRBV30|14|TRBJ1-4
TGTGCCTGGAGTGTAGCTGGGTTCTATGAAAAACTGTTTTTT
CAWSVAGFYEKLFF
>-|-|TRBV28|14|TRBJ2-3
TGTGCCAGCAGTTTCATGAGGGCGCCGAATACGCAGTATTTT
CASSFMRAPNTQYF
>-|-|TRBV30|17|TRBJ1-5
TGTGCCTGGAGCCTACCCTGGCAGGGGCAAGCAAATCAGCCCCAGCATTTT
CAWSLPWQGQANQPQHF
>-|TRBD2|TRBV9|15|TRBJ2-1
TGTGCCAGCAGCCCGAGCGGGAGCTTCTACAATGAGCAGTTCTTC
CASSPSGSFYNEQFF
>-|-|TRBV4-2|14|TRBJ1-4
TGTGCCAGCAGCCAAGGCCCGGGGGAGGAAAAACTGTTTTTT
CASSQGPGEEKLFF
>-|-|TRBV14|16|TRBJ2-5
TGTGCCAGCAGCCCGGACCCCCGGGGGCGGGAAGAGACCCAGTACTTC
CASSPDPRGREETQYF
>few|-|TRBV9|14|TRBJ2-3
TGTGCCAGCAGCGCGACATCTAGCACAGATACGCAGTATTTT
CASSATSSTDTQYF
>-|-|TRBV29-1|15|TRBJ1-2
TGCAGCGTTGAAAAGTACCGGCCCCCTACCTATGGCTACACCTTC
CSVEKYRPPTYGYTF